This record covers a single T cell receptor (beta chain). The sample is drawn from a study of blood T cell repertoires in COVID-19. Study overall: Some COVID-19 samples were acute and others convalescent; all came from the United States, Italy and Spain. Nucleic acid was either cDNA or gDNA, and it came from T cells, B-cell-depleted T cells, or PBMCs.

The germline V and J ends were trimmed by 4 bases and 0 bases, with 10 bases remaining between them. The CDR3 covers 15 residues. The germline CDR1 and CDR2 sequences are MGHRA and YSYEKL. Source study methods: The assay estimated nucleated cells by amplifying reference gene primers. The repertoire was sequenced with immunoSEQ multiplex PCR; TCRdb's copy has only in-frame clones and lacks some. That table furnishes V, J and clone size, whereas the DNA furnished D and trimming. The sample has about 70,000 clones; about 93% are singletons. This chain uses TRBV4-1 with TRBJ1-5, with D maybe TRBD1 (6 bases). The source of this sequence is a human donor in a cohort sampled during active COVID-19. The sequenced material came from peripheral blood. The CDR3 bases are TGCGCCAGCAGCCCCCGACAGGCTAGCAATCAGCCCCAGCATTTT. Its translation is CASSPRQASNQPQHF.